This T cell receptor (beta chain) was sequenced during a study of T-cell reconstitution after alpha-beta-depleted transplantation in children. Using unique molecular identifiers, the investigators prepared the TCRbeta library. TCRdb analysed the PCR reads with MiXCR anew, one entry per CDR3 protein. The data hold almost 500,000 distinct CDR3 sequences, with about 12% observed a single time. Germline trimming cut 7 bases from V and 4 bases from J; bases unmatched to any gene: 2. The CDR3 totals 14 residues. The germline gives CDR1 MNHNS, CDR2 SASEGT. This specimen was PBMCs from the stem cell graft donor, taken from the stem cell graft. The clonotype originates from a human donor who donated a stem cell graft to a child with combined immunodeficiency. V usage is TRBV6-1 and J usage is TRBJ2-4, with TRBD2 identical over 12 bases. The CDR3 DNA reads as TGTGCCAGCAACGGACTAGCGGGGAAAAACATTCAGTACTTC. This codes for CASNGLAGKNIQYF.